Listed below are T cell receptor beta chains from one sample, sequenced in a study of shared clonotypes between healthy human individuals. Some clones are missing from TCRdb's copy, which holds only in-frame ones; the method was immunoSEQ multiplex PCR. The table has about 1.5 million clones, 95% to 99% seen once. The sample taken for sequencing was naive CD4+ T cells sorted from blood. These receptors originate from a man aged 25 to 45 in good health. The CDR3 runs from the conserved cysteine through the conserved F or W. The order of the fields is D gene, clone size, J gene, V gene, CDR3 DNA, CDR3 protein. The D gene is left open where the match is weak. The size entry is marked missing in some rows and otherwise reads once, few, many or a size class.

D gene: NA; clone size: NA; J gene: TRBJ1-2; V gene: TRBV5-5; CDR3 DNA: TGTGCCAGCAGCCCGGGGCCCTACGGGGGCTACACCTTC; CDR3 protein: CASSPGPYGGYTF
D gene: NA; clone size: NA; J gene: TRBJ2-1; V gene: TRBV27; CDR3 DNA: TGTGCCAGCAGCCGACATCCCAGCTCCTACAATGAGCAGTTCTTC; CDR3 protein: CASSRHPSSYNEQFF
D gene: NA; clone size: NA; J gene: TRBJ1-5; V gene: TRBV6-6; CDR3 DNA: TGTGCCAGCAGAAATAGGGACGCACGAAATCAGCCCCAGCATTTT; CDR3 protein: CASRNRDARNQPQHF
D gene: NA; clone size: once; J gene: TRBJ2-3; V gene: TRBV25-1; CDR3 DNA: TGTGCCAGCAGTGACCCCGGGACACTAGCCTTCAATACGCAGTATTTT; CDR3 protein: CASSDPGTLAFNTQYF
D gene: NA; clone size: NA; J gene: TRBJ2-5; V gene: TRBV7-9; CDR3 DNA: TGTGCCAGCAGCTCGGAGGACCGGGACAAGAACGGTGCCCAGTACTTC; CDR3 protein: CASSSEDRDKNGAQYF
D gene: NA; clone size: NA; J gene: TRBJ1-2; V gene: TRBV12-5; CDR3 DNA: TGTGCTAGTGGTTTGGCCCCCGGCGGGGCCTATGGCTACACCTTC; CDR3 protein: CASGLAPGGAYGYTF
D gene: NA; clone size: once; J gene: TRBJ2-1; V gene: TRBV21-1; CDR3 DNA: TGTGCCAGCAGCAAACTTAGCGGGAGGGAAACCAATGAGCAGTTCTTC; CDR3 protein: CASSKLSGRETNEQFF
D gene: NA; clone size: NA; J gene: TRBJ1-1; V gene: TRBV4-3; CDR3 DNA: TGCGCCAGCAGCCAGGGGCACGGACAGAACACTGAAGCTTTCTTT; CDR3 protein: CASSQGHGQNTEAFF
D gene: TRBD1; clone size: once; J gene: TRBJ1-5; V gene: TRBV19; CDR3 DNA: TGTGCCAGTAGTACGGACAGGGGTCGACAGCCCCAGCATTTT; CDR3 protein: CASSTDRGRQPQHF
D gene: NA; clone size: NA; J gene: TRBJ2-3; V gene: TRBV5-1; CDR3 DNA: TGCGCCAGCAGCTCAGACTCGGGGGCGGCAGATACGCAGTATTTT; CDR3 protein: CASSSDSGAADTQYF
D gene: NA; clone size: NA; J gene: TRBJ2-7; V gene: TRBV5-5; CDR3 DNA: TGTGCCAGCGGCGTCCACAGGGTGGGCTACGAGCAGTACTTC; CDR3 protein: CASGVHRVGYEQYF
D gene: NA; clone size: NA; J gene: TRBJ1-3; V gene: TRBV9; CDR3 DNA: TGTGCCAGCAGCGTAGGCGGGATGGGGGGAAACACCATATATTTT; CDR3 protein: CASSVGGMGGNTIYF
D gene: NA; clone size: NA; J gene: TRBJ2-1; V gene: TRBV7-6; CDR3 DNA: TGTGCCAGCAGCTTAGGATCGATGGCAGCCCCAGGTGAGCAGTTCTTC; CDR3 protein: CASSLGSMAAPGEQFF
D gene: TRBD1; clone size: NA; J gene: TRBJ2-1; V gene: TRBV10-3; CDR3 DNA: TGTGCCATCAGCCTTGACAGGGGGCAATTGAATGAGCAGTTCTTC; CDR3 protein: CAISLDRGQLNEQFF
D gene: NA; clone size: NA; J gene: TRBJ2-3; V gene: TRBV18; CDR3 DNA: TGTGCCAGCTCACCCCCCGGGCAGTCCCCCACAGATACGCAGTATTTT; CDR3 protein: CASSPPGQSPTDTQYF
D gene: TRBD2; clone size: NA; J gene: TRBJ2-5; V gene: TRBV6-1; CDR3 DNA: TGTGCCAGCAGTAAGCGGGAGCGGGCCGAGACCCAGTACTTC; CDR3 protein: CASSKRERAETQYF
D gene: NA; clone size: NA; J gene: TRBJ2-3; V gene: TRBV2; CDR3 DNA: TGTGCCAGCAGTGATCGGTCAGATACGCAGTATTTT; CDR3 protein: CASSDRSDTQYF
D gene: NA; clone size: NA; J gene: TRBJ2-5; V gene: TRBV7-9; CDR3 DNA: TGTGCCAGCAGCCGAGACCCCCCAGAGACCCAGTACTTC; CDR3 protein: CASSRDPPETQYF
D gene: NA; clone size: NA; J gene: TRBJ2-5; V gene: TRBV14; CDR3 DNA: TGTGCCAGCAGCCCCTTGAGGCGAGAGACCCAGTACTTC; CDR3 protein: CASSPLRRETQYF
D gene: NA; clone size: NA; J gene: TRBJ2-5; V gene: TRBV14; CDR3 DNA: TGTGCCAGCAGCCAAGATCTCGACCTCACAGTGCAAGAGACCCAGTACTTC; CDR3 protein: CASSQDLDLTVQETQYF
D gene: NA; clone size: NA; J gene: TRBJ1-3; V gene: TRBV28; CDR3 DNA: TGTGCCAGCAGTTCCCTAGGGTACACCATATATTTT; CDR3 protein: CASSSLGYTIYF
D gene: NA; clone size: NA; J gene: TRBJ1-2; V gene: TRBV19; CDR3 DNA: TGTGCCAGTAGTATCGAAAGGATTGATGGCTACACCTTC; CDR3 protein: CASSIERIDGYTF
D gene: TRBD1; clone size: NA; J gene: TRBJ1-3; V gene: TRBV18; CDR3 DNA: TGTGCCAGCTCACCAAGCCAGGGGGCAGGTGGAAACACCATATATTTT; CDR3 protein: CASSPSQGAGGNTIYF
D gene: NA; clone size: NA; J gene: TRBJ2-1; V gene: TRBV6-6; CDR3 DNA: TGTGCCAGCAGCCGAGACAGGTCCTACAATGAGCAGTTCTTC; CDR3 protein: CASSRDRSYNEQFF
D gene: NA; clone size: NA; J gene: TRBJ2-2; V gene: TRBV7-6; CDR3 DNA: TGTGCCAGCAGCACCACAGGTTTGAACACCGGGGAGCTGTTTTTT; CDR3 protein: CASSTTGLNTGELFF
D gene: TRBD2; clone size: NA; J gene: TRBJ2-1; V gene: TRBV30; CDR3 DNA: TGTGCCTGGAGTGAAGGGGCGGGAGGGCCTCTCGGTGAGCAGTTCTTC; CDR3 protein: CAWSEGAGGPLGEQFF